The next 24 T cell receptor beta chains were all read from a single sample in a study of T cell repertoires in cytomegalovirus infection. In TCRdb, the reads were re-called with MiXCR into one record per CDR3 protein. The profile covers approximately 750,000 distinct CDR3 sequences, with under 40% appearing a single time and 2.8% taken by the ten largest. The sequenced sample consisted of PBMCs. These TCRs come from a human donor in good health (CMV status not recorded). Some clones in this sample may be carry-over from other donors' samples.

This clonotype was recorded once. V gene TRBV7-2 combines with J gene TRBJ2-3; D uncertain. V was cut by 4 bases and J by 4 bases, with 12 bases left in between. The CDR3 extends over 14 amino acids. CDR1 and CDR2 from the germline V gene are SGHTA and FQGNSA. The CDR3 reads CASSSALDADTQYF. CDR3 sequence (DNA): TGTGCCAGCAGCTCGGCGTTAGATGCAGATACGCAGTATTTT.

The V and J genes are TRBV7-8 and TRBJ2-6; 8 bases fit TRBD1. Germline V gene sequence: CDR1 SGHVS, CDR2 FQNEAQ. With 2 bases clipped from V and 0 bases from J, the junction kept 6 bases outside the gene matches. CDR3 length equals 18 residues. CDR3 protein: CASSLLDRVSSGANVLTF. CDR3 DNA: TGTGCCAGCAGCTTATTGGACAGGGTGAGCTCTGGGGCCAACGTCCTGACTTTC.

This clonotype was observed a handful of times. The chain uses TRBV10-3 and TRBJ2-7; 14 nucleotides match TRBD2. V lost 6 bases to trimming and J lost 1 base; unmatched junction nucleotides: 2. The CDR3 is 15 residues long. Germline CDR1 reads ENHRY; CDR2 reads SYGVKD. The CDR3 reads CAIRGLAGGSYEQYF. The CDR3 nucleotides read TGTGCCATCAGAGGACTAGCGGGAGGTTCCTACGAGCAGTACTTC.

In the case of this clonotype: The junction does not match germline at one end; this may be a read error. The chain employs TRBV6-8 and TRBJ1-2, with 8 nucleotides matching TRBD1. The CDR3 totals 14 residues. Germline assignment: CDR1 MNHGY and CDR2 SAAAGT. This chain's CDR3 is CAGRDRTYLYGHTF. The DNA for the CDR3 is TGTGCCGGCCGGGACAGGACATACCTCTATGGCCACACCTTC.

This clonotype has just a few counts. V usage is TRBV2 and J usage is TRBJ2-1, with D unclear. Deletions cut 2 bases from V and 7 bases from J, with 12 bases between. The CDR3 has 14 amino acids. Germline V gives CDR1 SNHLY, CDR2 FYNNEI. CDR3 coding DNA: TGTGCCAGCAGTGAACTGGGAAGTAATAATGAGCAGTTCTTC. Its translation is CASSELGSNNEQFF. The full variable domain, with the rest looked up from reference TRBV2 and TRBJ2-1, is EPEVTQTPSHQVTQMGQEVILRCVPISNHLYFYWYRQILGQKVEFLVSFYNNEISEKSEIFDDQFSVERPDGSNFTLKIRSTKLEDSAMYFCASSELGSNNEQFFGPGTRLTVL.

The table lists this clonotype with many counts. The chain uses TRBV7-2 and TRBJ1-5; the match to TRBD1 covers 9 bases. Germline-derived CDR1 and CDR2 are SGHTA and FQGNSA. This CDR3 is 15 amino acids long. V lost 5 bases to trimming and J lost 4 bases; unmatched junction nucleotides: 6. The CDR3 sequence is CASSPGTGYNQPQHF. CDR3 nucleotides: TGTGCCAGCAGCCCCGGGACAGGGTATAATCAGCCCCAGCATTTT.

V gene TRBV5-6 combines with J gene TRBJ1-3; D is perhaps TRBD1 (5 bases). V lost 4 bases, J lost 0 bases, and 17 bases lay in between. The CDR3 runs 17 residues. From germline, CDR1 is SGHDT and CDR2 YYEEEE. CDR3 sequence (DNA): TGTGCCAGCAGCCCCGCCGCGGGACCGACCTCTGGAAACACCATATATTTT. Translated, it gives CASSPAAGPTSGNTIYF.

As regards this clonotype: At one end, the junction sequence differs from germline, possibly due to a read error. The CDR3 nucleotides read TGTGCTAGCAGCCCAAATCCAAGCGGGAGTAAAGAGCAGTTCTTC. Encoded protein: CASSPNPSGSKEQFF. V and J are TRBV7-6 and TRBJ2-1; 8 nucleotides line up with TRBD2. The CDR3 contains 15 residues. Germline V gene data show CDR1 as SGHVS and CDR2 as FNYEAQ.

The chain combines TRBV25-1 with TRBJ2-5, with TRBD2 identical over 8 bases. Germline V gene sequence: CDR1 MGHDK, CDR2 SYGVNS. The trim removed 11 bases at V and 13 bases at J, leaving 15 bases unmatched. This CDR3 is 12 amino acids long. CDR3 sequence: CASKTGGGRRYF. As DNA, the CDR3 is TGTGCCTCAAAAACCGGGGGGGGACGGCGGTACTTC.

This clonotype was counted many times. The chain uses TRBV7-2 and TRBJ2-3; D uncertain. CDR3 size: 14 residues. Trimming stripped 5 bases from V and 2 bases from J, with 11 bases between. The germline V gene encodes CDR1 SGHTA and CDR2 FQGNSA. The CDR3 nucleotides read TGTGCCAGCAGCCCGGCCGCCCTCACAGATACGCAGTATTTT. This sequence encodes CASSPAALTDTQYF.

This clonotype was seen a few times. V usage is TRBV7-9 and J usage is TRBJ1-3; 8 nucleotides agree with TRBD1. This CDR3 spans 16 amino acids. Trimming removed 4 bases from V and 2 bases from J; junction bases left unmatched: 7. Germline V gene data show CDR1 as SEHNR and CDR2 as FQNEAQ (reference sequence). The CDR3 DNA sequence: TGTGCCAGCAGCTACACACCAGGGGGCCCTGGAAACACCATATATTTT. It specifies CASSYTPGGPGNTIYF.

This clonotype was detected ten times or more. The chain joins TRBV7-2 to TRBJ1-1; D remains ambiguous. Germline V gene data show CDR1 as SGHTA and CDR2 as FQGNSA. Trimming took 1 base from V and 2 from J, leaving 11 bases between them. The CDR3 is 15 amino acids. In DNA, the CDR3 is TGTGCCAGCAGCTTAGAAGCCAGTGACAACACTGAAGCTTTCTTT. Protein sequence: CASSLEASDNTEAFF. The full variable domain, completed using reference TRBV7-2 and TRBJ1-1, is GAGVSQSPSNKVTEKGKDVELRCDPISGHTALYWYRQSLGQGLEFLIYFQGNSAPDKSGLPSDRFSAERTGGSVSTLTIQRTQQEDSAVYLCASSLEASDNTEAFFGQGTRLTVV.

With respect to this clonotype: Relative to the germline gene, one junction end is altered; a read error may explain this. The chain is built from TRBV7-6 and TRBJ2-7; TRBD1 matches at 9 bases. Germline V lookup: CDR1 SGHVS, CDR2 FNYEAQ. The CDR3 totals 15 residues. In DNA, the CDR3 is TGTGCTAGCAGCACCGGGACAGGGAGACAATACGAGCAGTACTTC. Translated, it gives CASSTGTGRQYEQYF.

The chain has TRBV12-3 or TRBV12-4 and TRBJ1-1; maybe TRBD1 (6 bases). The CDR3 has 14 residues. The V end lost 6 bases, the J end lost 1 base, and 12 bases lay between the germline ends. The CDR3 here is CASRPDRQNTEAFF. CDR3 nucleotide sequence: TGTGCCAGCAGACCCGACAGGCAGAACACTGAAGCTTTCTTT.

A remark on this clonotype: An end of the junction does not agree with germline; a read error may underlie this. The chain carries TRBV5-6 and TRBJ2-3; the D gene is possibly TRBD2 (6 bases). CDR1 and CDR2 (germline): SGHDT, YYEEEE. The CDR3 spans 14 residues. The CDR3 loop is CASSSSKGGGTRHF. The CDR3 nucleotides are TGTGCCAGCAGCTCATCGAAGGGAGGCGGGACTCGGCATTTT. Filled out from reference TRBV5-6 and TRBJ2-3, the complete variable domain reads DAGVTQSPTHLIKTRGQQVTLRCSPKSGHDTVSWYQQALGQGPQFIFQYYEEEERQRGNFPDRFSGHQFPNYSSELNVNALLLGDSALYLCASSSSKGGGTRHFGPGTRLTVL.

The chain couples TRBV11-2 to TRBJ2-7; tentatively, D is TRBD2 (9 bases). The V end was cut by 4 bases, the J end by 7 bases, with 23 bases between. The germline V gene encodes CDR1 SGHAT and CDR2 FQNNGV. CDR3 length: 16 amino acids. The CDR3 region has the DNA TGTGCCAGCAGCTCAGGGGGCGCGGGGGGGCCCTGGGAGCAGTACTTC. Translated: CASSSGGAGGPWEQYF. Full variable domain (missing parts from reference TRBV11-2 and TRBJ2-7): EAGVAQSPRYKIIEKRQSVAFWCNPISGHATLYWYQQILGQGPKLLIQFQNNGVVDDSQLPKDRFSAERLKGVDSTLKIQPAKLEDSAVYLCASSSGGAGGPWEQYFGPGTRLTVT.

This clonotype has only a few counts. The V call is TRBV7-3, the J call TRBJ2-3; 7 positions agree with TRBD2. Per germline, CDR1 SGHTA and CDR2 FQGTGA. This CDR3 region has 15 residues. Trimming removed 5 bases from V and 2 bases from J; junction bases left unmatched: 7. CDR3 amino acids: CASSMTGGNTDTQYF. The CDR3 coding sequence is TGTGCCAGCAGCATGACCGGGGGGAACACAGATACGCAGTATTTT.

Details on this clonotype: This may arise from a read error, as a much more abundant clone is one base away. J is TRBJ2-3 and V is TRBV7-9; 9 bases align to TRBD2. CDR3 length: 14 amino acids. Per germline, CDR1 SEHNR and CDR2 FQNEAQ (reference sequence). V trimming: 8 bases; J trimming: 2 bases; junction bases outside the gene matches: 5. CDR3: CASGLAGHTDTQYF. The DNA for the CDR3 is TGTGCCAGCGGCCTAGCGGGACACACAGATACGCAGTATTTT.

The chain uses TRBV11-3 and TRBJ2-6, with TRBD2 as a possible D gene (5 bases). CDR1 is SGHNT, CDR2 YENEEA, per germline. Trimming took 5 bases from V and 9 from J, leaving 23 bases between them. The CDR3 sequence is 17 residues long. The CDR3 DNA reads TGTGCCAGCAGCCCGAAGACGGGGATGCTTGGTGGCAACGTCCTGACTTTC. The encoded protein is CASSPKTGMLGGNVLTF. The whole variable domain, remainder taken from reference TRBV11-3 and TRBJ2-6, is EAGVVQSPRYKIIEKKQPVAFWCNPISGHNTLYWYLQNLGQGPELLIRYENEEAVDDSQLPKDRFSAERLKGVDSTLKIQPAELGDSAVYLCASSPKTGMLGGNVLTFGAGSRLTVL.

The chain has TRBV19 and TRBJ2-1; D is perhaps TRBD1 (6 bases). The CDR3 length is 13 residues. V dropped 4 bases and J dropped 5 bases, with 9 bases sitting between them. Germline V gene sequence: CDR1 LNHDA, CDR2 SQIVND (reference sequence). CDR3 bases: TGTGCCAGTAGTAGGACAGCGAACAATGAGCAGTTCTTC. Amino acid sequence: CASSRTANNEQFF.

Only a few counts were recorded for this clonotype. As DNA, the CDR3 is TGTGCCAGCAGTTTATCGCCAGGGTCCCACGAGCAGTACTTC. Translation gives CASSLSPGSHEQYF. The rearrangement joins TRBV28 to TRBJ2-7; D might be TRBD1 (5 bases). Trimming took 1 base from V and 5 from J, leaving 12 bases between them. Germline loops: CDR1 MDHEN, CDR2 SYDVKM. The CDR3 runs to 14 residues.

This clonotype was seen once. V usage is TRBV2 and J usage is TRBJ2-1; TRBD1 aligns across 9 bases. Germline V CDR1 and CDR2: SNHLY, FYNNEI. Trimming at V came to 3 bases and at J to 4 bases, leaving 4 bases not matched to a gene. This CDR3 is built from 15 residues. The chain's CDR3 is CASSDWGQGYNEQFF. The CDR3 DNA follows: TGTGCCAGCAGTGACTGGGGACAGGGTTACAATGAGCAGTTCTTC.

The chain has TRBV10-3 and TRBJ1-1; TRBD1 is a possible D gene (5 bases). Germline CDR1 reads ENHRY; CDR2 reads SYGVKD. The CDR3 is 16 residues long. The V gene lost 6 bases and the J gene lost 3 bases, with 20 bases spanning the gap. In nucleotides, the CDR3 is TGTGCCATCAGGGAGGGGACCGGGACTGGGGACACTGAAGCTTTCTTT. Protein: CAIREGTGTGDTEAFF.

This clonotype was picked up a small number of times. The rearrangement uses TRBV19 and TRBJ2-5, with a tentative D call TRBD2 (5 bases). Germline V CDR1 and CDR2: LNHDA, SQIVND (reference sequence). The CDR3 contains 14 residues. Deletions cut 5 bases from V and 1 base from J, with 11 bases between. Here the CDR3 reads CASSRSRGQETQYF. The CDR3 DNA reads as TGTGCCAGTAGTCGTAGCCGGGGCCAAGAGACCCAGTACTTC.